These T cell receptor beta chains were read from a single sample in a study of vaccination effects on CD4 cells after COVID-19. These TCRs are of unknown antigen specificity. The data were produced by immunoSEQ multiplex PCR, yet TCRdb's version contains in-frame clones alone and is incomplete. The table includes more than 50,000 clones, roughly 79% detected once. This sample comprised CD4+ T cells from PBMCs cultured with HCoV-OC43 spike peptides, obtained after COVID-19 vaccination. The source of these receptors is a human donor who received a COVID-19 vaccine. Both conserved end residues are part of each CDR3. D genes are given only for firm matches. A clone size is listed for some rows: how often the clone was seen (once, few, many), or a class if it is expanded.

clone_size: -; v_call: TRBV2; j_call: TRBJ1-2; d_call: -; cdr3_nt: TGTGCCAGCAGTGAAGCGACTCCACAACTCGGTAGCACCTTC; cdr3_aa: CASSEATPQLGSTF
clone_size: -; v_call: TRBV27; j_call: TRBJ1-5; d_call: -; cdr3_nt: TGTGCCAGCAGTTTATCTGGGAGGCAGCCCCAGCATTTT; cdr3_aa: CASSLSGRQPQHF
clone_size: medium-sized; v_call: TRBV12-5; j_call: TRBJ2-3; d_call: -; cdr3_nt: TGTGCTAGTGGTTTAGAGGTCGCAGATACGCAGTATTTT; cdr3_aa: CASGLEVADTQYF
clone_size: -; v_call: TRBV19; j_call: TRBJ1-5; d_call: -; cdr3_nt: TGTGCCAGTAGAATCACAGGCGGTGATCAGCCCCAGCATTTT; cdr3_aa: CASRITGGDQPQHF
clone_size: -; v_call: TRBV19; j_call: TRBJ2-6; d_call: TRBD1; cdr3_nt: TGTGCCAGTAGTACCCGACAGGGGTCTTACCTCTCTGGGGCCAACGTCCTGACTTTC; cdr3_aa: CASSTRQGSYLSGANVLTF
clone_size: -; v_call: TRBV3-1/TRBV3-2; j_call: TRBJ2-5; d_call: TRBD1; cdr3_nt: TGTGCCAGCAGCGACTCGGGACAGGGAGGAGAGACCCAGTACTTC; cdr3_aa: CASSDSGQGGETQYF
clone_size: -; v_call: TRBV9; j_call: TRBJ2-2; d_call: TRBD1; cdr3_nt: TGTGCCAGCAGCCCACCGACCATTCGACAGGGTAGCCCCGGGGAGCTGTTTTTT; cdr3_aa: CASSPPTIRQGSPGELFF
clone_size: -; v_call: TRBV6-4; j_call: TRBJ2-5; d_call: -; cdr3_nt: TGTGCCAGCAGTCCCCTCTTTTCGGCAAAGACCCAGTACTTC; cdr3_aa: CASSPLFSAKTQYF
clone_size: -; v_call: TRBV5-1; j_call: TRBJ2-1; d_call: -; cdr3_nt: TGCGCCAGCAGCTCCCAGGGGGCGCGGGGGGCCTCCTACAATGAGCAGTTCTTC; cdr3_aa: CASSSQGARGASYNEQFF
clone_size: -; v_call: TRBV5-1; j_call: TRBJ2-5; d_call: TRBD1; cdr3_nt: TGCGCCAGCAGCCCGGCCGGGACAGGGGGGCCTTTGGAGACCCAGTACTTC; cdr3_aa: CASSPAGTGGPLETQYF
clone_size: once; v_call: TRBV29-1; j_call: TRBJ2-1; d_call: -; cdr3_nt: TGCAGCATCGGGAACCCTGGGGACAATGAGCAGTTCTTC; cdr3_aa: CSIGNPGDNEQFF
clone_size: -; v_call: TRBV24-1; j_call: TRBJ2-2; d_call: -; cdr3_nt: TGTGCCACCCGGGGGTGGAACACCGGGGAGCTGTTTTTT; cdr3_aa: CATRGWNTGELFF
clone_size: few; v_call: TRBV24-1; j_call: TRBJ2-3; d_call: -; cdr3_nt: TGTGCCACCAGTACGGACTACCCAAGCACAGATACGCAGTATTTT; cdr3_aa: CATSTDYPSTDTQYF
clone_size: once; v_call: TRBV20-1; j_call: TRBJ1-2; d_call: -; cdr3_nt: TGCAGTGCTACAGGGAACTATGGCTACACCTTC; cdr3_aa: CSATGNYGYTF
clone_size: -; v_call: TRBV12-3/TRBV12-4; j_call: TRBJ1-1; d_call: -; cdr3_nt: TGTGCCAGCAGGGAACAGACTAACACTGAAGCTTTCTTT; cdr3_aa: CASREQTNTEAFF
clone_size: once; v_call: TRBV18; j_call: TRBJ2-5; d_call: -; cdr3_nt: TGTGCCAGCTCACCGCGGGGGCGAGAGACCCAGTACTTC; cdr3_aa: CASSPRGRETQYF
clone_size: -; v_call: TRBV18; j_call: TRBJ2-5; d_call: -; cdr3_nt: TGTGCCAGCTCACCTAACTCCGGAAATTGGGAGACCCAGTACTTC; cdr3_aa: CASSPNSGNWETQYF
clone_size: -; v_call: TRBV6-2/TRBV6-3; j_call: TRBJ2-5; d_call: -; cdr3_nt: TGTGCCAGCAGTTCCCTCCGGACGGCGGGAGAGACCCAGTACTTC; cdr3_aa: CASSSLRTAGETQYF
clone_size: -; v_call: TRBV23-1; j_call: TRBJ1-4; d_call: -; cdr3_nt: TGCGCCAGCAGTCAATCGGCGGGGGCCGCGGGTGAAAAACTGTTTTTT; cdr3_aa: CASSQSAGAAGEKLFF
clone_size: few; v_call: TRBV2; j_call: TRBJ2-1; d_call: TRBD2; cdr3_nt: TGTGCCAGCTTAAGGAGCGGGGGATACAATGAGCAGTTCTTC; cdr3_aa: CASLRSGGYNEQFF
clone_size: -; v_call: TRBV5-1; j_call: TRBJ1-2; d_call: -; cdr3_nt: TGCGCCAGCAGCCCCGACAGGATTAGGAGTGGCTACACCTTC; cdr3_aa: CASSPDRIRSGYTF
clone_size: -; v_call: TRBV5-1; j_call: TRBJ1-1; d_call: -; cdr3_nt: TGCGCCAGCAGCCGGGGTGGAGGGAACACTGAAGCTTTCTTT; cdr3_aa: CASSRGGGNTEAFF
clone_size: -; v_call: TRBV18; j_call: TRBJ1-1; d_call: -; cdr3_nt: TGTGCCAGCTCTCAAATCCGGGACGGGCCTGAAGCTTTCTTT; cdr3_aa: CASSQIRDGPEAFF
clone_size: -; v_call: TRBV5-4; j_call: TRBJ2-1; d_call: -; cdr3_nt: TGTGCCAGCAGCTCGTACAATGAGCAGTTCTTC; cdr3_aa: CASSSYNEQFF
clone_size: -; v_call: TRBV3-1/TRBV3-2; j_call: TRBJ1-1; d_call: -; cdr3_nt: TGTGCCAGCAGCACCCAGGGTGGGGGCACTGAAGCTTTCTTT; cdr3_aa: CASSTQGGGTEAFF
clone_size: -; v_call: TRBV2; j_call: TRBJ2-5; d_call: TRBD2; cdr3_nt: TGTGCCAGCAGCGGGGGGGCGTCTCAGACCCAGTACTTC; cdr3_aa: CASSGGASQTQYF
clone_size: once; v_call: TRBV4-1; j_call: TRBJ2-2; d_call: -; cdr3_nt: TGCGCCAGCAGCCAAGGCCCCCTAACTAGGTTGGGGACAACCGGGGAGCTGTTTTTT; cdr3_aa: CASSQGPLTRLGTTGELFF
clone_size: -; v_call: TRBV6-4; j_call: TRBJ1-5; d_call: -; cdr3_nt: TGTGCCAGCAGTGAGATAAGGGGTCAGCCCCAGCATTTT; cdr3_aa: CASSEIRGQPQHF
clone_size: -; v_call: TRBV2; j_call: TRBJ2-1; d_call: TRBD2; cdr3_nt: TGTGCCAGCGGAAAGACTAGCGGGGGGAATGAGCAGTTCTTC; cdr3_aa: CASGKTSGGNEQFF
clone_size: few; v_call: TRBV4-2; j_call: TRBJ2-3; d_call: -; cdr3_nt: TGTGCCAGCAGCGCAGGGCGGGGAGCCGCCACAGATACGCAGTATTTT; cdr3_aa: CASSAGRGAATDTQYF
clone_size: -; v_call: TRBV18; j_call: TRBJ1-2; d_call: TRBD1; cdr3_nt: TGTGCCAGCTCGCCTAACAGGGGGATTCACGATGGCTACACCTTC; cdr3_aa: CASSPNRGIHDGYTF
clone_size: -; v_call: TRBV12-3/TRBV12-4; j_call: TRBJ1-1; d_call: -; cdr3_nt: TGTGCCAGCAGTCTTGGACATCGAGCTTTCTTT; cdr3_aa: CASSLGHRAFF
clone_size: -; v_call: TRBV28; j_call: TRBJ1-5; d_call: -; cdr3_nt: TGTGCCAGCAGTCAACAGGGAGGTCAGCCCCAGCATTTT; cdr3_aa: CASSQQGGQPQHF
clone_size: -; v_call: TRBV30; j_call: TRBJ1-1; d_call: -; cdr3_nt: TGTGCCTGGAGGATGACAGATATGAACACTGAAGCTTTCTTT; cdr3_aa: CAWRMTDMNTEAFF
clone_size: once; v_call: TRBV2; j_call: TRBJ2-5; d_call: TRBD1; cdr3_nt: TGTGCCAGCAGCGGGACAGGGCACGAGACCCAGTACTTC; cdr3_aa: CASSGTGHETQYF
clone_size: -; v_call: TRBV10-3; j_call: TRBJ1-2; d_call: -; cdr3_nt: TGTGCCATCAGTGAGAGGGGGGGTTCTGGCTACACCTTC; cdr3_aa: CAISERGGSGYTF
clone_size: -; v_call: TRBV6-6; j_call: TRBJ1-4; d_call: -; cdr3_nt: TGTGCCAGCAGTTACTCTTTCGGGAATGAAAAACTGTTTTTT; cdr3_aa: CASSYSFGNEKLFF
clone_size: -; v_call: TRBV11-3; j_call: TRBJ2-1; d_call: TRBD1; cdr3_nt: TGTGCCAGCAGCTTAGGACAGGGGAGTCATGAGCAGTTCTTC; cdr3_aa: CASSLGQGSHEQFF
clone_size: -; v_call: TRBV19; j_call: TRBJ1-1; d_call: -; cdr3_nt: TGTGCCAGTAGTATGGACAGTGTAGGACACGGATCCTTGGCTTTCTTT; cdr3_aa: CASSMDSVGHGSLAFF
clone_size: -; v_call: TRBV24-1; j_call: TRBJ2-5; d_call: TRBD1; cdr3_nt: TGTGCCACCAGTGTTGGGGGGACAGGGCAAGAGACCCAGTACTTC; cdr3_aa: CATSVGGTGQETQYF
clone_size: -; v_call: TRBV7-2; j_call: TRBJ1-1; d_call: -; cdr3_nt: TGTGCCAGCAGCTTAAACCAGGGATTTGAAGCTTTCTTT; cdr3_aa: CASSLNQGFEAFF